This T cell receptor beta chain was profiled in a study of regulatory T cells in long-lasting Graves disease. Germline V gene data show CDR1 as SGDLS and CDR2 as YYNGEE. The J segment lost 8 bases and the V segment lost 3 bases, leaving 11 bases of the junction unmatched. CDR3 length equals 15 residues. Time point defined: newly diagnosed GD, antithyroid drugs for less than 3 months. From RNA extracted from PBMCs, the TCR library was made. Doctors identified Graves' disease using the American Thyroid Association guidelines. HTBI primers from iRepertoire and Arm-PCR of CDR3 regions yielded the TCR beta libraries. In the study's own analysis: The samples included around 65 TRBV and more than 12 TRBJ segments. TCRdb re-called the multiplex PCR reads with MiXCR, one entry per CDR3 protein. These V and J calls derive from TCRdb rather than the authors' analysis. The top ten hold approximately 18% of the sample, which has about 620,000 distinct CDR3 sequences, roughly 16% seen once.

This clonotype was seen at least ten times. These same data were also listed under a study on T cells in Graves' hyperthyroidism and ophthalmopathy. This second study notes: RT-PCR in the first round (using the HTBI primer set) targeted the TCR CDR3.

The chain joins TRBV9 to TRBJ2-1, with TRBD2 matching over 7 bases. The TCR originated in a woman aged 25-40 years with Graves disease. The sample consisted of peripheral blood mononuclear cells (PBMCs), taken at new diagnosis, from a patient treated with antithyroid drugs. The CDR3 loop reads CASSGGGTNIDEQFF. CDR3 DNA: TGTGCCAGCAGCGGGGGCGGGACTAACATAGATGAGCAGTTCTTC.